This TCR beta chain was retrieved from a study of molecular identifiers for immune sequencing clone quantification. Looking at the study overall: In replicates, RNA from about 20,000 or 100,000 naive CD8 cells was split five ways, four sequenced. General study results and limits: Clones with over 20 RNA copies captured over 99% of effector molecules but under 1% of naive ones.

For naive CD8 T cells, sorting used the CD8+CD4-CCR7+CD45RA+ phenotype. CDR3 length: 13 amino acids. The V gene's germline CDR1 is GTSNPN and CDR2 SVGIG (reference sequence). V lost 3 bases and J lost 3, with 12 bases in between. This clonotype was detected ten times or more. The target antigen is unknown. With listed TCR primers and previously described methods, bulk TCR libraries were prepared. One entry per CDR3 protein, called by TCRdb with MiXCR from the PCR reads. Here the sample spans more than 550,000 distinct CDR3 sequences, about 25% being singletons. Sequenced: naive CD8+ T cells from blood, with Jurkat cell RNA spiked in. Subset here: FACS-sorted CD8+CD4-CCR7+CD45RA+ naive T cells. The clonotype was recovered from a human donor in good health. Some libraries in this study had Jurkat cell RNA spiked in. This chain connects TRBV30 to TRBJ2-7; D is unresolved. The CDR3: CAWSQEQFYEQYF. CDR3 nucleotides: TGTGCCTGGAGCCAAGAACAGTTCTACGAGCAGTACTTC.